This T cell receptor beta chain was obtained from a study of molecular identifiers for immune sequencing clone quantification. One entry per CDR3 protein, called by TCRdb with MiXCR from the PCR reads. This table holds 400,000 to 600,000 distinct CDR3 sequences, over 20% found once. The sample was naive CD8+ T cells from blood, with Jurkat cell RNA spiked in. The subset was: FACS-sorted CD8+CD4-CCR7+CD45RA+ naive T cells. The sequence was obtained from a human donor in good health. Some libraries in this study had Jurkat cell RNA spiked in.

The CDR3 sequence is CASSISTPFAGVSETQYF. CDR3 DNA: TGTGCCAGTAGTATTTCCACCCCTTTCGCGGGAGTAAGCGAGACCCAGTACTTC. This sequence joins TRBV19 and TRBJ2-5, with 7 bases matching TRBD2. The CDR3 totals 18 residues. Unmatched junction bases numbered 18, after V lost 3 bases and J lost 5 bases. Per germline, CDR1 LNHDA and CDR2 SQIVND (reference sequence).